These T cell receptor beta chains were read from a single sample in a study of T cells in Graves' hyperthyroidism and ophthalmopathy. MiXCR, run by TCRdb on the multiplex PCR reads, gives a single entry per CDR3 protein. The table shows just under 750,000 distinct CDR3 sequences, with just over 35% occurring only once. Sequencing input: blood. The receptors originated from a woman in her 40s with Graves' hyperthyroidism. The CDR3 runs from the conserved cysteine through the conserved F or W. The order of the fields is CDR3 protein, D gene, J gene, CDR3 length, V gene. The D gene is left open where the match is weak.

CASSSYVTGELFF	NA	TRBJ2-2	13	TRBV5-4
CASSLFFAAGNEKLFF	NA	TRBJ1-4	16	TRBV7-2
CASSPLLGKSSYEQYF	NA	TRBJ2-7	16	TRBV7-8
CASSGGRSTDTQYF	NA	TRBJ2-3	14	TRBV7-3
CASSLVGASANEKLFF	NA	TRBJ1-4	16	TRBV5-1
CASNSRAWNTEAFF	NA	TRBJ1-1	14	TRBV7-9
CAISYYGSPQHF	NA	TRBJ1-5	12	TRBV6-5
CASSQGPDANYGYTF	NA	TRBJ1-2	15	TRBV7-9
CSASPVDRGETEAFF	TRBD1	TRBJ1-1	15	TRBV20-1
CASSEGIGGYDTEAFF	NA	TRBJ1-1	16	TRBV2
CASSEQQGAYGYTF	NA	TRBJ1-2	14	TRBV7-2